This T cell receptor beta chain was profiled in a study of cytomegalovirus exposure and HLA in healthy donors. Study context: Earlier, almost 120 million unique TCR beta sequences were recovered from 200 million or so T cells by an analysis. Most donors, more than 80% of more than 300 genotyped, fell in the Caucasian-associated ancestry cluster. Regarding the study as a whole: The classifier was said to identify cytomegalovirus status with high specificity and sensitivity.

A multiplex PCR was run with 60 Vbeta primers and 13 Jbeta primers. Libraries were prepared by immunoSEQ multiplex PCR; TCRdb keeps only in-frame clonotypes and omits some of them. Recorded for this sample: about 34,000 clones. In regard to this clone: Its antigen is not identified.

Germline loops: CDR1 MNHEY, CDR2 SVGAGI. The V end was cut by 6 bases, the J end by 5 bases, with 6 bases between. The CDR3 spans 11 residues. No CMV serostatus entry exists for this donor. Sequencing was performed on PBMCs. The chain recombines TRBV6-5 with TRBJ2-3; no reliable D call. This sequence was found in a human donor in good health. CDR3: CASSLGDTQYF. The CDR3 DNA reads TGTGCCAGCAGCCTAGGAGATACGCAGTATTTT.